Listed here are 9 T cell receptor beta chains from one sample, sequenced in a study of cytomegalovirus exposure and HLA in healthy donors (TCRdb year 2017). Library generation was performed with the immunoSEQ multiplex PCR assay. For the multiplex PCR, a mixture combining 60 forward primers for TCR Vbeta segments and 13 reverse primers for TCR Jbeta segments was used. This immuneACCESS table, as held by TCRdb, lists in-frame sequences with V and J called but not all clones. Of the missing ones, under half trace to an unresolved V gene in checked studies; the others have no known cause. The sample data list 75,000 to 100,000 clones, and around 64% of these were observed just once. Roughly 3.2% of the sample belongs to the ten largest clones. Sequencing was performed on PBMCs. These receptors were obtained from a man in his 60s in good health and CMV-seronegative.

The chain links TRBV6-1 to TRBJ1-1, with D possibly TRBD1 on 5 matching bases. The CDR3 contains 11 residues. V dropped 8 bases and J dropped 10 bases, with 14 bases sitting between them. Germline loops: CDR1 MNHNS, CDR2 SASEGT. The CDR3 sequence: CASGRGIRAFF. In DNA, the CDR3 is TGTGCCAGCGGGCGGGGGATAAGAGCTTTCTTT.

This chain connects TRBV19 to TRBJ2-5, with 7 bases fitting TRBD1. The CDR3 is 14 residues long. The V gene end was trimmed by 2 bases and the J gene end by 5 bases; junction bases not matched to a gene: 5. CDR1 is LNHDA, CDR2 SQIVND, per germline (reference sequence). The CDR3, as DNA: TGTGCCAGTAGTATAATACAGGGGATGGAGACCCAGTACTTC. It codes for CASSIIQGMETQYF. Full variable domain (remainder filled in from reference TRBV19 and TRBJ2-5): DGGITQSPKYLFRKEGQNVTLSCEQNLNHDAMYWYRQDPGQGLRLIYYSQIVNDFQKGDIAEGYSVSREKKESFPLTVTSAQKNPTAFYLCASSIIQGMETQYFGPGTRLLVL.

CDR3 sequence: CASRRTGRRADPTYEQYF. In DNA, the CDR3 is TGCGCCAGCAGGAGGACAGGGAGGCGTGCCGATCCGACCTACGAGCAGTACTTC. The chain employs TRBV10-1 and TRBJ2-7; 8 nucleotides align to TRBD1. Germline V gene data show CDR1 as WNHNN and CDR2 as SYGVQD (reference sequence). The CDR3 is 18 amino acids. V was pared by 6 bases and J by 2 bases, with 18 bases of the junction left unmatched.

The chain joins TRBV19 to TRBJ1-2, with D perhaps matching TRBD1 (6 bases). The CDR3 is 16 amino acids. Trimming stripped 6 bases from V and 5 bases from J, with 22 bases between. The germline V gene encodes CDR1 LNHDA and CDR2 SQIVND (reference sequence). The CDR3 region is CASSEMGWTDSYGYTF. DNA of the CDR3: TGTGCCAGTAGCGAAATGGGGTGGACAGATTCTTATGGCTACACCTTC.

This sequence joins TRBV5-1 and TRBJ2-7; the match to TRBD1 covers 11 bases. Germline V gives CDR1 SGHRS, CDR2 YFSETQ. The CDR3 length is 14 residues. V shed 1 base, J shed 6 bases, and the junction held 3 bases outside the gene matches. The CDR3 is CASSLFGTGGEQYF. CDR3 DNA: TGCGCCAGCAGCTTGTTTGGGACAGGGGGCGAGCAGTACTTC.

This clone showed up just a few times. The chain combines TRBV28 with TRBJ2-5; D gene unclear. Germline loops: CDR1 MDHEN, CDR2 SYDVKM. This CDR3 is 15 amino acids long. Trimming cost V 2 bases and J 1 base, with 11 bases left between them. The CDR3 nucleotides are TGTGCCAGCAGTTTAAGGCAGGTGGGCCAAGAGACCCAGTACTTC. This gives the protein CASSLRQVGQETQYF.

The chain combines TRBV5-4 with TRBJ2-1, with D perhaps matching TRBD2 (6 bases). CDR1 and CDR2 from the germline V gene are SGHNT and YYREEE (reference sequence). Between the trimmed V and J ends, which lost 0 bases and 5 bases, there was a span of 15 bases. There are 16 residues in the CDR3. This chain's CDR3 is CASSLAGGILNNEQFF. DNA of the CDR3: TGTGCCAGCAGCTTGGCCGGGGGTATTCTAAACAATGAGCAGTTCTTC.

The CDR3 region is CASSPKSQGWESPLHF. CDR3 nucleotides: TGTGCCAGCTCACCAAAGAGTCAGGGGTGGGAATCACCCCTCCACTTT. This rearrangement joins TRBV18 to TRBJ1-6; maybe TRBD1 (6 bases). The V and J ends lost 2 bases and 10 bases respectively, with 18 bases between them. There are 16 residues in the CDR3. Germline V gene lookup returns CDR1 KGHSH and CDR2 LQKENI.

The J gene is TRBJ2-1, the V gene TRBV5-1; 8 bases align to TRBD2. V was clipped by 3 bases and J by 0 bases; unmatched bases: 11. Per germline, CDR1 SGHRS and CDR2 YFSETQ. This CDR3 is built from 18 residues. This CDR3 is CASSWTSPTSGSYNEQFF. Written as DNA, the CDR3 is TGCGCCAGCAGCTGGACGAGCCCTACTAGCGGCTCCTACAATGAGCAGTTCTTC.